This paragraph reports one T cell receptor beta chain. Sequenced by immunoSEQ multiplex PCR; TCRdb stores in-frame clones only, minus some. The sample contains approximately 180,000 clones, approximately 78% of which appear only once. The data originate from a study of blood T cell repertoires in COVID-19. V was clipped by 4 bases and J by 8 bases; unmatched bases: 5. CDR3 length: 14 amino acids. Germline V gene sequence: CDR1 LNHDA, CDR2 SQIVND (reference sequence). The chain combines TRBV19 with TRBJ2-4; 10 bases match TRBD2. The sequencing sample was made of PBMCs or T cells enriched from blood (not recorded which). The source is a woman aged 45 to 65 who had recovered from COVID-19. The CDR3 here is CASSKREGGDIQYF. The DNA for the CDR3 is TGTGCCAGTAGTAAGCGGGAGGGGGGAGACATTCAGTACTTC.